These T cell receptor beta chains were read from a single sample in a study of T-cell memory formation after mild COVID-19. TCRdb re-called the 5' RACE reads through MiXCR, storing one row per CDR3 protein. Among 200,000 to 250,000 distinct CDR3 sequences, roughly 10% were seen once, and the ten largest hold around 23%. What was sequenced was PBMCs or a T cell subset sorted from them (not recorded which). These receptors originate from a man aged 18-30 years who had mild COVID-19 (a few samples of this study predate the infection). Cell type and time point are not known. CDR3s include the opening cysteine and the closing phenylalanine or tryptophan. A D gene is named only where the DNA matches it firmly. Only part of the rows carry a size: once, few, many, or a class if the clone is expanded.

J	V	size	D	CDR3	DNA
TRBJ1-5	TRBV4-2	many	NA	CASSQVNQPQHF	TGTGCCAGCAGCCAAGTAAATCAGCCCCAGCATTTT
TRBJ2-5	TRBV4-1	NA	TRBD1	CASSQEYRGSETQYF	TGCGCCAGCAGCCAAGAGTACAGGGGGTCAGAGACCCAGTACTTC
TRBJ1-2	TRBV29-1	few	NA	CSVVQGVDYGYTF	TGCAGCGTTGTACAGGGTGTTGACTATGGCTACACCTTC
TRBJ2-1	TRBV28	many	NA	CASSLYPRGEVDNEQFF	TGTGCCAGCAGTTTATACCCACGCGGGGAAGTAGACAATGAGCAGTTCTTC
TRBJ1-6	TRBV7-6	few	TRBD1	CASSLGTGGFSPLHF	TGTGCCAGCAGCTTGGGGACAGGGGGTTTTTCACCCCTCCACTTT
TRBJ1-5	TRBV5-5	many	NA	CASSLREANQPQHF	TGTGCCAGCAGCTTGCGAGAGGCCAATCAGCCCCAGCATTTT
TRBJ2-3	TRBV12-3/TRBV12-4	many	NA	CASSLRGADTQYF	TGTGCCAGCAGTCTTCGGGGAGCAGATACGCAGTATTTT
TRBJ2-3	TRBV20-1	NA	NA	CSARDRVGADTQYF	TGCAGTGCTAGAGATCGGGTCGGTGCAGATACGCAGTATTTT
TRBJ1-2	TRBV4-2	many	NA	CASSQDRGDYGYTF	TGTGCCAGCAGCCAAGATCGCGGGGACTATGGCTACACCTTC
TRBJ1-5	TRBV5-1	few	NA	CASSLRGRVGNQPQHF	TGCGCCAGCAGCTTAAGGGGGAGGGTAGGAAATCAGCCCCAGCATTTT
TRBJ1-3	TRBV5-1	few	NA	CASGSGDPGNTIYF	TGCGCCAGCGGTTCGGGGGACCCTGGAAACACCATATATTTT
TRBJ1-4	TRBV4-1	few	TRBD1	CASSRDRDIALFF	TGCGCCAGCAGCCGGGACAGGGATATCGCCCTGTTTTTT
TRBJ2-7	TRBV7-2	few	TRBD1	CASSLGGTGPYEQYF	TGTGCCAGCAGCTTAGGAGGGACAGGACCCTACGAGCAGTACTTC